A single sample is the source of the 28 T cell receptor beta chains below, sequenced in a study of regulatory T cells in long-lasting Graves disease. The time point: persistent/refractory GD, antithyroid drugs over 5 years with positive TRAb. The TCR library used RNA extracted from PBMCs. iRepertoire HTBI primers and Arm-PCR of CDR3 regions built TCR beta libraries. TCRdb recomputed calls from the multiplex PCR reads with MiXCR, one row per CDR3 protein. The sample records roughly 500,000 distinct CDR3 sequences, about 22% being singletons. The source material was peripheral blood mononuclear cells (PBMCs), sampled when the disease was refractory, from a patient treated with antithyroid drugs. All receptors come from a female donor with Graves disease.

The CDR3 loop reads CASSLGDRGFYGYTF. CDR3 sequence (DNA): TGTGCCAGCAGCTTAGGGGACAGGGGATTCTATGGCTACACCTTC. The chain is built from TRBV7-2 and TRBJ1-2, with 10 bases fitting TRBD1. This CDR3 is built from 15 residues. V shed 1 base, J shed 4 bases, and the junction held 3 bases outside the gene matches. In germline, CDR1 is SGHTA, CDR2 FQGNSA.

There are a few counts of this clonotype. The chain uses TRBV11-2 and TRBJ2-7, with 7 positions matching TRBD1. The CDR3 totals 14 residues. V trimming: 5 bases; J trimming: 2 bases; junction bases outside the gene matches: 6. Germline assignment: CDR1 SGHAT and CDR2 FQNNGV. CDR3 coding DNA: TGTGCCAGCAGCACAGGACAGGTGGCCTACGAGCAGTACTTC. As protein: CASSTGQVAYEQYF. The variable domain in full, completed from reference TRBV11-2 and TRBJ2-7, reads EAGVAQSPRYKIIEKRQSVAFWCNPISGHATLYWYQQILGQGPKLLIQFQNNGVVDDSQLPKDRFSAERLKGVDSTLKIQPAKLEDSAVYLCASSTGQVAYEQYFGPGTRLTVT.

This rearrangement joins TRBV9 to TRBJ1-6, with 9 bases matching TRBD1. The CDR3 runs to 14 residues. The V segment lost 1 base and the J segment 10 bases; nucleotides outside the gene matches: 3. Germline loops: CDR1 SGDLS, CDR2 YYNGEE. CDR3: CASSVRDRDSPLHF. The CDR3 DNA sequence: TGTGCCAGCAGCGTAAGGGACAGGGACTCACCCCTCCACTTT. Full variable domain (remainder filled in from reference TRBV9 and TRBJ1-6): DSGVTQTPKHLITATGQRVTLRCSPRSGDLSVYWYQQSLDQGLQFLIQYYNGEERAKGNILERFSAQQFPDLHSELNLSSLELGDSALYFCASSVRDRDSPLHFGNGTRLTVT.

This clonotype was seen a handful of times. The chain is built from TRBV6-1 and TRBJ2-1; D possibly corresponds to TRBD2 (6 bases). CDR1 is MNHNS, CDR2 SASEGT, per germline. The ends were cut back, 7 bases at V and 4 bases at J, with 14 bases in the middle. The CDR3 runs to 14 residues. CDR3: CASTQPGGYNEQFF. The CDR3, as DNA: TGTGCCAGCACCCAACCCGGGGGTTACAATGAGCAGTTCTTC.

The rearrangement joins TRBV5-6 to TRBJ1-1, with D uncertain. The CDR3 is 15 amino acids. Trimming pared 0 bases from V and 0 bases from J, leaving 9 bases between. Germline CDR1 is SGHDT and CDR2 is YYEEEE. For the CDR3, the DNA is TGTGCCAGCAGCTTGGAGTGGCGGATGAACACTGAAGCTTTCTTT. It encodes CASSLEWRMNTEAFF.

This clonotype was detected ten times or more. CDR3 protein: CASSLRSMGEQYF. The DNA of the CDR3 is TGTGCCAGCAGCTTAAGGTCGATGGGCGAGCAGTACTTC. This chain joins TRBV7-9 and TRBJ2-7, with no clear D. Deletions cut 2 bases from V and 6 bases from J, with 11 bases between. Germline V gives CDR1 SEHNR, CDR2 FQNEAQ (reference sequence). The CDR3 is 13 amino acids.

V usage is TRBV7-9 and J usage is TRBJ1-2; D ambiguous. This CDR3 comprises 13 residues. Trimming left V 2 bases short and J 6 bases short, with 10 bases between. Looked up from germline, CDR1 is SEHNR and CDR2 is FQNEAQ (reference sequence). CDR3 nucleotides: TGTGCCAGCAGCTTAAAGGGTCTAGATGGCTACACCTTC. This sequence encodes CASSLKGLDGYTF.

This clonotype showed up just a few times. A read error is possible here, since a much larger clone lies one base away. The chain couples TRBV25-1 to TRBJ1-1, with TRBD1 as a possible D gene (5 bases). The germline V and J ends were trimmed by 5 bases and 4 bases, with 14 bases remaining between them. The CDR3 contains 14 residues. Germline assignment: CDR1 MGHDK and CDR2 SYGVNS. The chain's CDR3 is CASSRWGRGTEAFF. The CDR3 bases are TGTGCCAGCAGTAGGTGGGGAAGGGGCACTGAAGCTTTCTTT.

This clonotype occurred many times. J is TRBJ1-2 and V is TRBV7-9, with a weak D call TRBD1 (5 bases). Per the germline V gene, CDR1 is SEHNR and CDR2 is FQNEAQ (reference sequence). The CDR3 loop spans 15 amino acids. V was shortened by 3 bases and J by 1 base, with 12 bases between the two germline ends. The DNA for the CDR3 is TGTGCCAGCAGCTTGGGGGGTGAGCTTAACTATGGCTACACCTTC. It codes for CASSLGGELNYGYTF.

The chain is built from TRBV5-1 and TRBJ1-1, with D maybe TRBD1 (6 bases). The V end lost 1 base, the J end lost 1 base, and 11 bases lay between the germline ends. CDR1 is SGHRS and CDR2 is YFSETQ in the germline V gene. The CDR3 spans 15 residues. The CDR3 bases are TGCGCCAGCAGCTTGAGGGGACACAGGAACACTGAAGCTTTCTTT. Translating it yields CASSLRGHRNTEAFF.

This clonotype was seen ten or more times. This rearrangement joins TRBV7-2 to TRBJ2-7; weak D call: TRBD2 (5 bases). Deletions cut 5 bases from V and 2 bases from J, with 13 bases between. The CDR3 is made up of 14 amino acids. Germline V gives CDR1 SGHTA, CDR2 FQGNSA. CDR3 sequence reads: CASSSGLATYEQYF. The CDR3 nucleotides are TGTGCCAGCAGCAGCGGACTCGCCACCTACGAGCAGTACTTC.

For the CDR3, the DNA is TGCAGTGCTAGAGATCCCCAGCGGGATGGCTACGAGCAGTACTTC. It codes for CSARDPQRDGYEQYF. The rearrangement links TRBV20-1 to TRBJ2-7, with 7 bases aligning to TRBD2. Looked up from germline, CDR1 is DFQATT and CDR2 is SNEGSKA (reference sequence). The V gene end was trimmed by 0 bases and the J gene end by 3 bases; junction bases not matched to a gene: 8. The CDR3 runs to 15 residues.

This clonotype has at least ten counts. The chain has TRBV10-3 and TRBJ1-2; D possibly corresponds to TRBD1 (5 bases). The CDR3 is 13 amino acids. V was shortened by 3 bases and J by 8 bases, with 13 bases between the two germline ends. Germline V CDR1 and CDR2: ENHRY, SYGVKD. CDR3 in DNA: TGTGCCATCAGTGACACGGCAGGGAGCGGCTACACCTTC. Protein sequence: CAISDTAGSGYTF.

In its sample, this clonotype was seen a few times. This sequence joins TRBV5-6 and TRBJ2-5, with TRBD1 identical over 10 bases. Germline loops: CDR1 SGHDT, CDR2 YYEEEE. CDR3 length: 20 amino acids. J lost 5 bases, V lost 1 base, and 20 bases had no gene match. CDR3 DNA sequence: TGTGCCAGCAGCTTGCTTGCCGGGGATCGGGACAGGGGTCTTTGGGAGACCCAGTACTTC. It is translated as CASSLLAGDRDRGLWETQYF.

The chain is built from TRBV18 and TRBJ1-3; D might be TRBD1 (5 bases). Trimming took 6 bases from V and 8 from J, leaving 14 bases between them. CDR3 size: 13 residues. Per the germline V gene, CDR1 is KGHSH and CDR2 is LQKENI. In DNA form, the CDR3 reads TGTGCCAGCTCCCCCGGGGCCGTGGACACCATATATTTT. It yields the protein CASSPGAVDTIYF. Supplemented by reference TRBV18 and TRBJ1-3, the full variable domain reads NAGVMQNPRHLVRRRGQEARLRCSPMKGHSHVYWYRQLPEEGLKFMVYLQKENIIDESGMPKERFSAEFPKEGPSILRIQQVVRGDSAAYFCASSPGAVDTIYFGEGSWLTVV.

The sample holds one count of this clonotype. The CDR3 reads CASSQVGGGNSPLHF. The CDR3 bases are TGTGCCAGCAGCCAAGTTGGAGGGGGAAATTCACCCCTCCACTTT. The chain is built from TRBV3-1 and TRBJ1-6, with D possibly TRBD1 on 6 matching bases. V lost 1 base to trimming and J lost 7 bases, with 11 bases between them. From germline, CDR1 is LGHDT and CDR2 YNNKEL (reference sequence). The CDR3 is 15 amino acids.

This clonotype has a count of ten or more. One end of the junction is discordant with germline, which a read error may explain. The chain employs TRBV7-6 and TRBJ1-4; 7 nucleotides agree with TRBD1. There are 13 residues in the CDR3. From germline, CDR1 is SGHVS and CDR2 FNYEAQ. The CDR3 sequence is CASSSGTVEKLFF. For the CDR3, the DNA is TGCGCCAGCAGCTCCGGGACAGTCGAAAAACTGTTTTTT.

The V call is TRBV2, the J call TRBJ1-2; unclear D gene. V dropped 5 bases and J dropped 6 bases, with 13 bases sitting between them. Germline CDR1 SNHLY, CDR2 FYNNEI. The CDR3 contains 13 residues. The CDR3 DNA follows: TGTGCCAGCAGTTGGCAGAGATTCGATGGCTACACCTTC. This gives the protein CASSWQRFDGYTF. The variable domain in full, with the rest retrieved from reference TRBV2 and TRBJ1-2, is EPEVTQTPSHQVTQMGQEVILRCVPISNHLYFYWYRQILGQKVEFLVSFYNNEISEKSEIFDDQFSVERPDGSNFTLKIRSTKLEDSAMYFCASSWQRFDGYTFGSGTRLTVV.

The V gene is TRBV30, the J gene TRBJ1-2; a possible D gene is TRBD1 (6 bases). From germline, CDR1 is GTSNPN and CDR2 SVGIG (reference sequence). Trimming took 4 bases from V and 3 from J, leaving 12 bases between them. There are 13 residues in the CDR3. DNA for the CDR3: TGTGCCTGGAACCAAGGGGGAGACTATGGCTACACCTTC. Its translation is CAWNQGGDYGYTF.

This clonotype was seen only once. The chain carries TRBV20-1 and TRBJ2-1, with D uncertain. V was shortened by 6 bases and J by 2 bases, with 14 bases between the two germline ends. Germline CDR1 DFQATT, CDR2 SNEGSKA (reference sequence). The CDR3 extends over 14 amino acids. CDR3 sequence: CSALLPPTYNEQFF. In DNA form, the CDR3 reads TGCAGTGCCCTACTACCTCCAACCTACAATGAGCAGTTCTTC.

J is TRBJ1-1 and V is TRBV27; 8 bases are shared with TRBD1. The CDR3 runs to 15 residues. Germline V gives CDR1 MNHEY, CDR2 SMNVEV (reference sequence). V gave up 5 bases and J gave up 7 bases; unmatched junction bases: 12. The CDR3 sequence is CASSPGQAGAGEAFF. CDR3 DNA sequence: TGTGCCAGCAGTCCGGGACAGGCTGGGGCAGGTGAAGCTTTCTTT.

This chain uses TRBV28 with TRBJ1-2; the match to TRBD1 covers 10 bases. The ends lost 7 bases at V and 3 bases at J; junction bases unmatched: 29. Germline CDR1 is MDHEN and CDR2 is SYDVKM. CDR3 length: 22 amino acids. The CDR3, as DNA: TGTGCCAGCATACCTCCGGTGGGGACAGGGGATGGCACCGGGACAGGGTACTATGGCTACACCTTC. Protein: CASIPPVGTGDGTGTGYYGYTF.

About this clonotype itself: The junction departs from the called germline gene at one end, perhaps through a read error. The V gene is TRBV7-2, the J gene TRBJ1-4, with D unresolved. The V gene's germline CDR1 is SGHTA and CDR2 FQGNSA. The CDR3 contains 16 residues. CDR3 coding DNA: TGTGCCAGCAGCCCAGCAGTTCAGACAACTAATGGAAAACTGTTTTTT. It is translated as CASSPAVQTTNGKLFF.

In its sample, this clonotype was seen a few times. V is TRBV3-1 and J is TRBJ2-7; the D is unclear. In germline, CDR1 is LGHDT, CDR2 YNNKEL (reference sequence). Deletions cut 4 bases from V and 7 bases from J, with 11 bases between. This CDR3 spans 12 amino acids. CDR3 nucleotide sequence: TGTGCCAGCAGCCCCTCCAACCGGGAGCAGTACTTC. This gives the protein CASSPSNREQYF.

The CDR3 DNA reads TGTGCCACCAGCAGAGATAGGGCAGCAGATACGCAGTATTTT. This encodes CATSRDRAADTQYF. The V call is TRBV15, the J call TRBJ2-3, with D uncertain. The V gene's germline CDR1 is LNHNV and CDR2 YYDKDF (reference sequence). The CDR3 spans 14 residues. Trimming left V 0 bases short and J 4 bases short, with 8 bases between.

In this sample, this clonotype turned up a few times. The chain uses TRBV5-1 and TRBJ2-5, with TRBD1 matching over 7 bases. J lost 5 bases, V lost 4 bases, and 14 bases had no gene match. CDR3 length equals 16 residues. Looked up from germline, CDR1 is SGHRS and CDR2 is YFSETQ. The CDR3 here is CASSEGTATTRETQYF. DNA of the CDR3: TGCGCCAGCAGCGAGGGGACAGCTACCACCAGGGAGACCCAGTACTTC.

This clonotype appeared a few times. This chain connects TRBV10-3 to TRBJ2-7; D possibly corresponds to TRBD1 (6 bases). Germline V gene sequence: CDR1 ENHRY, CDR2 SYGVKD. This CDR3 is 13 amino acids long. Trimming took off 3 bases at V and 4 bases at J, with 10 bases between the two ends. CDR3 in amino acids: CAISEGGTYEQYF. For the CDR3, the DNA is TGTGCCATCAGTGAAGGGGGAACATACGAGCAGTACTTC.

The CDR3 loop is CAGGTWGLWANVLTF. As DNA, the CDR3 is TGTGCCGGTGGGACGTGGGGGCTCTGGGCCAACGTCCTGACTTTC. The chain uses TRBV5-6 and TRBJ2-6; maybe TRBD1 (6 bases). CDR1 and CDR2 (germline): SGHDT, YYEEEE. Between the trimmed V and J ends, which lost 10 bases and 5 bases, there was a span of 19 bases. The CDR3 runs to 15 residues. Variable domain in full (rest from reference TRBV5-6 and TRBJ2-6): DAGVTQSPTHLIKTRGQQVTLRCSPKSGHDTVSWYQQALGQGPQFIFQYYEEEERQRGNFPDRFSGHQFPNYSSELNVNALLLGDSALYLCAGGTWGLWANVLTFGAGSRLTVL.